What follows is one T cell receptor (beta chain) and its context. The antigen is undetermined. CDR3 size: 16 residues. V lost 3 bases, J lost 8 bases, and 9 bases stayed unmatched. Looked up from germline, CDR1 is SGHRS and CDR2 is YFSETQ. The protocol was immunoSEQ multiplex PCR, while the TCRdb copy is restricted to in-frame clones and leaves out a portion. The data contain approximately 110,000 clones, 80% to 90% of them singletons. The record originates from a study of T cell responses to AZD1222 COVID-19 vaccine. General study findings and limits: Reports indicate that nearly half of spike-specific TCRs are directed at unmutated variant regions. Without day 14 samples, only post-peak T cell repertoires were studied.

This receptor was taken from an adult in good health. The starting material was peripheral blood, obtained on day 0 of AZD1222 vaccination. The chain links TRBV5-1 to TRBJ2-1; 12 nucleotides align to TRBD2. CDR3 sequence: CASSSIPLAGGYEQFF. As DNA, the CDR3 is TGCGCCAGCAGCTCCATCCCCCTAGCGGGGGGGTATGAGCAGTTCTTC.